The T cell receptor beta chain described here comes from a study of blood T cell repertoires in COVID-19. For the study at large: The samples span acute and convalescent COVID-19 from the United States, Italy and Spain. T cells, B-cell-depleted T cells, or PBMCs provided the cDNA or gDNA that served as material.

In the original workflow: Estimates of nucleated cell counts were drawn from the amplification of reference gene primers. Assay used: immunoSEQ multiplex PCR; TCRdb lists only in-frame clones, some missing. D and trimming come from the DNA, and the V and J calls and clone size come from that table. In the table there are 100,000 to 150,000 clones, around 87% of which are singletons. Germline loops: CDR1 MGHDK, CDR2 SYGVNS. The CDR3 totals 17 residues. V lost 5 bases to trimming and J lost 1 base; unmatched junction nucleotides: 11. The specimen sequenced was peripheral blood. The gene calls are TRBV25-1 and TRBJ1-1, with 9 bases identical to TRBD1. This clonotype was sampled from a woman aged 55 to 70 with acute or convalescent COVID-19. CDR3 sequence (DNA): TGTGCCAGCAGTAAGCCCAGCGGGACAGGGTGGAACACTGAAGCTTTCTTT. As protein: CASSKPSGTGWNTEAFF.